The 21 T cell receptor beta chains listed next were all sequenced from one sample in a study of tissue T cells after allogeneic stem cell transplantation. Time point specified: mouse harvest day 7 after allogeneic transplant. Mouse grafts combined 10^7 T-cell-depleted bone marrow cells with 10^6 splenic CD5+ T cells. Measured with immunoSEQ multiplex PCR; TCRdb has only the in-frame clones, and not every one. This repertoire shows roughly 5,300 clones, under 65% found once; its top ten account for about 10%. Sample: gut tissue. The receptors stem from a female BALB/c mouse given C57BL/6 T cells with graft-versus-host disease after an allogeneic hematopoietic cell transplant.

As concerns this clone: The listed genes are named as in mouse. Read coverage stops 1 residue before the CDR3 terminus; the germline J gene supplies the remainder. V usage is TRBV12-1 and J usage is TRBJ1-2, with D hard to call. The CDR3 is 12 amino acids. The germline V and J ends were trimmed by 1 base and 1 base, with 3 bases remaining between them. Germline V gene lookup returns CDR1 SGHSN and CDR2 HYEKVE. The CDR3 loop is CASSLINSDYTF. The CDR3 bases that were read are TGTGCCAGCTCTCTGATAAACTCCGACTACACC.

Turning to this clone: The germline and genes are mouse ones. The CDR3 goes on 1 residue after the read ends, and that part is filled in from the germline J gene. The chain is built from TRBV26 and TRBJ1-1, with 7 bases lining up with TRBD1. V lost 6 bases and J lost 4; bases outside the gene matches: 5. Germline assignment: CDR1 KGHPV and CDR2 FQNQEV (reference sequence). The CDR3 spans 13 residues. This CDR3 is CASSRDRSTEVFF. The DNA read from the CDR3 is TGTGCCAGCAGCCGGGACAGATCCACAGAAGTCTTC.

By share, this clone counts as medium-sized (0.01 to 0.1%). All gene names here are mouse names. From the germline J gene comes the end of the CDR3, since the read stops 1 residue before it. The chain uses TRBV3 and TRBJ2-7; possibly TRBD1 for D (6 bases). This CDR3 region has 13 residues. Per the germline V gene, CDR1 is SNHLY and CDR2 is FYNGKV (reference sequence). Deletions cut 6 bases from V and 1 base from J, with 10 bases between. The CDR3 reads CASSQGRSYEQYF. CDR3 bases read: TGTGCCAGCAGTCAGGGGAGGTCCTATGAACAGTAC.

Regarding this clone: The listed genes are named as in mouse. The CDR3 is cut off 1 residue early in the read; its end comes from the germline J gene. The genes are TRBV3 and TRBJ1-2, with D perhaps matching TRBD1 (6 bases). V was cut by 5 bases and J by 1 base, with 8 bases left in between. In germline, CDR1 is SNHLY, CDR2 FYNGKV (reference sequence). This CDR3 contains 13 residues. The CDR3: CASSLQGNSDYTF. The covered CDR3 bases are TGTGCCAGCAGCCTACAGGGAAACTCCGACTACACC.

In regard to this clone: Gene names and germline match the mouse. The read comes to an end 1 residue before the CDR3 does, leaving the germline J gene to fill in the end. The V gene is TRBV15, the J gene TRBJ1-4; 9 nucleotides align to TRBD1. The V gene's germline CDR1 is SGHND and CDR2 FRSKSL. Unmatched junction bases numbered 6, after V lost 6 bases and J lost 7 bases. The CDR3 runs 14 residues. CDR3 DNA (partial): TGTGCCAGCAGCAAACAGGGGGCGAGCGAAAGATTATTT. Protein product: CASSKQGASERLF. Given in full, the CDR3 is CASSKQGASERLFF.

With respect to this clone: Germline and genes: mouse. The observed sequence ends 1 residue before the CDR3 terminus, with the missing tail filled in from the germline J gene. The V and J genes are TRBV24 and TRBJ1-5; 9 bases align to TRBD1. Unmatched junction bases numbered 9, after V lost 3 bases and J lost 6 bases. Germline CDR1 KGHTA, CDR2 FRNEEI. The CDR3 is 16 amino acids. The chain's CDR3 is CASSLEGDRASQAPLF. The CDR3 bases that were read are TGTGCCAGCAGTCTCGAAGGGGACAGGGCGTCCCAGGCTCCGCTT.

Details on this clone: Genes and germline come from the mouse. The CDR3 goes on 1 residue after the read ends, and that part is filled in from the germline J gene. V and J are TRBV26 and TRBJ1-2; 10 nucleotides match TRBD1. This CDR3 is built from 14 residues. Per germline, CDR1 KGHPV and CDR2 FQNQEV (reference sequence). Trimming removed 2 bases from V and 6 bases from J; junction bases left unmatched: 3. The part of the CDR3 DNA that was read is TGTGCCAGCAGTCTGCTGGGACAGGGGCCCGACTACACC. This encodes CASSLLGQGPDYT. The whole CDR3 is CASSLLGQGPDYTF.

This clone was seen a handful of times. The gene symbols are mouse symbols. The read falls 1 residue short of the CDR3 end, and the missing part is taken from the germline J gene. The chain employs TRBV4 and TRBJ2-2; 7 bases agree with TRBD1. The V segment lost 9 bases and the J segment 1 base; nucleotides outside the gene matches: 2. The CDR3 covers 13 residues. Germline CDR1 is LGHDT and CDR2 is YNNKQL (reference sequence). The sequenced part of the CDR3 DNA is TGTGCCAGTGGGACAGAAAACACCGGGCAGCTCTAC. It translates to CASGTENTGQLY. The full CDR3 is CASGTENTGQLYF.

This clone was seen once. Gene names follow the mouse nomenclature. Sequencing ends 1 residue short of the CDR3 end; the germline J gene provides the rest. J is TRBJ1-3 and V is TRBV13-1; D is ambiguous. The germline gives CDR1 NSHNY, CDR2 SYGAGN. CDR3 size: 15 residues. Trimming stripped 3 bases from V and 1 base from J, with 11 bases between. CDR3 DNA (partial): TGTGCCAGCAGTGCCTATCCGGGGTCTGGAAATACGCTCTAT. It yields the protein CASSAYPGSGNTLY. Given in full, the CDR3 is CASSAYPGSGNTLYF.

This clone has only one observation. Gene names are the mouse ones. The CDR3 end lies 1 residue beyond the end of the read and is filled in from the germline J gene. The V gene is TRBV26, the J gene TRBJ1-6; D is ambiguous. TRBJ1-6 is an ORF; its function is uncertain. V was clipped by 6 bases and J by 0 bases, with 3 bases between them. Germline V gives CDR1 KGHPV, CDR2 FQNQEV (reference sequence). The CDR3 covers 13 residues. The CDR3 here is CASRASYNSPLYF. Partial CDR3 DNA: TGTGCCAGCAGGGCTTCCTATAATTCGCCCCTCTAC.

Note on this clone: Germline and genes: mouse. CDR3 in amino acids: CASRPARGAGNSPLYF. CDR3 DNA (partial): TGTGCCAGCAGACCCGCGCGGGGGGCGGGGAATTCGCCCCTCTAC. This chain links TRBV26 with TRBJ1-6; possibly TRBD1 for D (6 bases). The read is 1 residue too short to cover the CDR3 end, so that end is filled in from the germline J gene. Being an ORF, TRBJ1-6 has a function that is uncertain. The germline V gene has CDR1 KGHPV and CDR2 FQNQEV (reference sequence). V shed 6 bases and J shed 7 bases, with 19 bases lying between them. This CDR3 is built from 16 residues.

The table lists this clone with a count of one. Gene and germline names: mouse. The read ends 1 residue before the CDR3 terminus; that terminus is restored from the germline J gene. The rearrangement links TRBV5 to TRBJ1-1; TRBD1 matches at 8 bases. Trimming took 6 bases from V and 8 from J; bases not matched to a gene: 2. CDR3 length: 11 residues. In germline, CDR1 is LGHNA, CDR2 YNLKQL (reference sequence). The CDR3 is CASRQGGEVFF. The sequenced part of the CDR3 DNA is TGTGCCAGCAGACAGGGGGGGGAAGTCTTC.

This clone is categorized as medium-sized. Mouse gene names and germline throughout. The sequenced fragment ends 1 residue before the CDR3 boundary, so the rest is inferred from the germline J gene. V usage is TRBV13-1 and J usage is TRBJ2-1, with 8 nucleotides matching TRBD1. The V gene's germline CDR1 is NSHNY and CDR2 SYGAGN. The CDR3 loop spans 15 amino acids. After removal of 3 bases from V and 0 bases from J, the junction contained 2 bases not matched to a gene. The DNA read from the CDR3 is TGTGCCAGCAGTGTACAGGGGGGTAACTATGCTGAGCAGTTC. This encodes CASSVQGGNYAEQF. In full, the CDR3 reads CASSVQGGNYAEQFF.

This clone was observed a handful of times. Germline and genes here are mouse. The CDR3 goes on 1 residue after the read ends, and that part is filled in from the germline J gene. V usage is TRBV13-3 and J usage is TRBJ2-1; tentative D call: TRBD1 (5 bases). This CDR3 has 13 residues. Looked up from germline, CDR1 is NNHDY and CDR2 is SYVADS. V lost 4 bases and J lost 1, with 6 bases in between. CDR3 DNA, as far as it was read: TGTGCCAGCAGTAACAGGAACTATGCTGAGCAGTTC. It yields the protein CASSNRNYAEQF. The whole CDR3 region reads CASSNRNYAEQFF.

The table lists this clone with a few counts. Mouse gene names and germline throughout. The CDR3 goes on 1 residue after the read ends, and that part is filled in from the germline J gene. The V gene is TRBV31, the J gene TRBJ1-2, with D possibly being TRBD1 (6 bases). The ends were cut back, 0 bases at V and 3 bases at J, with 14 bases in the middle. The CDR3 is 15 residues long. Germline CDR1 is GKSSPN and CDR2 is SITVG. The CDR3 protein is CAWSLRGAGDSDYTF. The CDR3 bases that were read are TGTGCCTGGAGTCTAAGGGGGGCGGGGGACTCCGACTACACC.

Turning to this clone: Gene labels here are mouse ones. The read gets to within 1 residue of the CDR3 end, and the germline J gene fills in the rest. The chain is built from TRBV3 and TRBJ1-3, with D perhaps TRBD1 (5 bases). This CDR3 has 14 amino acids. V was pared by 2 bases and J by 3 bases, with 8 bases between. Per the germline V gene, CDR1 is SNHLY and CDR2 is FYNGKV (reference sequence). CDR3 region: CASSLRTYGNTLYF. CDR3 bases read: TGTGCCAGCAGCTTACGGACATATGGAAATACGCTCTAT.

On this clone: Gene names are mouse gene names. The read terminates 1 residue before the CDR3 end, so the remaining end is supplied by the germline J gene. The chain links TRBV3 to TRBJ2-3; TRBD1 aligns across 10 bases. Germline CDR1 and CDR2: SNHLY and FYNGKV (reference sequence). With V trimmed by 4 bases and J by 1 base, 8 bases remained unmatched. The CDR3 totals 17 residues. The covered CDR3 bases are TGTGCCAGCAGCTCCGACAGGGGGCGGAGAGGTGCAGAAACGCTGTAT. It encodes CASSSDRGRRGAETLY. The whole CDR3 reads CASSSDRGRRGAETLYF.

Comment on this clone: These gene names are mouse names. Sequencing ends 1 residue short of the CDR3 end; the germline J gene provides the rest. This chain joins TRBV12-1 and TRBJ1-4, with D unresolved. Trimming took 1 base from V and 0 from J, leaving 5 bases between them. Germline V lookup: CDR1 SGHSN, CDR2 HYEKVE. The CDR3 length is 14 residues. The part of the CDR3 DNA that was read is TGTGCCAGCTCTCTACAGATTTCCAACGAAAGATTATTT. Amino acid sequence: CASSLQISNERLF. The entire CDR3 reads CASSLQISNERLFF.

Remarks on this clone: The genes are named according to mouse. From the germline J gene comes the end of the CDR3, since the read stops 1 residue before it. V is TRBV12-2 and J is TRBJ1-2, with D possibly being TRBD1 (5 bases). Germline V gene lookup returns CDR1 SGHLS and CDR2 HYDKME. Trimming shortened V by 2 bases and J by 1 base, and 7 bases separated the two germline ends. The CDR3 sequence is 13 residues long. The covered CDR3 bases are TGTGCCAGCTCTCCGCAGGGAAACTCCGACTACACC. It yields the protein CASSPQGNSDYT. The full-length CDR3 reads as CASSPQGNSDYTF.

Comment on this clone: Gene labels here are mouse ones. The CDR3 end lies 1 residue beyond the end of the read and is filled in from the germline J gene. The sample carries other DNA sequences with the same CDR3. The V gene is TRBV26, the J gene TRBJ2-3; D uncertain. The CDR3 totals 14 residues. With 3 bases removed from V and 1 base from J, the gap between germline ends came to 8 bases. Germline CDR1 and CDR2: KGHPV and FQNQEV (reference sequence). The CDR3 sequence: CASSLRTGAETLYF. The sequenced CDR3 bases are TGTGCCAGCAGTCTCCGGACGGGTGCAGAAACGCTGTAT.

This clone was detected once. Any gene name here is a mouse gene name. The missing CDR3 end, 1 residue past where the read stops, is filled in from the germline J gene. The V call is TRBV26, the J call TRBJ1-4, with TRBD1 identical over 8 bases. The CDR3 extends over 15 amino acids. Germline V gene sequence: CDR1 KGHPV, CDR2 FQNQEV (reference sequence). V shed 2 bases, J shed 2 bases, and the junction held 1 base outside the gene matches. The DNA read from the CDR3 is TGTGCCAGCAGTCTGGACAGGGGCTCCAACGAAAGATTATTT. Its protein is CASSLDRGSNERLF. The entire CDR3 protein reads CASSLDRGSNERLFF.